The 16 T cell receptor beta chains given below trace back to one sample, sequenced in a study of OX40 agonist ivuxolimab in advanced cancers. Assay: immunoSEQ multiplex PCR; the TCRdb copy retains only in-frame clones and omits some. The sample consists of around 140,000 clones, over 75% of them appearing once. The sample here was CD4+ or CD8+ T cells sorted from blood, taken in a trial of the OX40 agonist ivuxolimab. Receptors were obtained from an adult with an advanced solid tumor such as melanoma, head and neck, liver or kidney cancer.

This sequence joins TRBV6-5 and TRBJ2-7; TRBD1 might be the D (6 bases). The V end was cut by 0 bases, the J end by 2 bases, with 11 bases between. CDR3 size: 15 residues. Germline loops: CDR1 MNHEY, CDR2 SVGAGI. The CDR3 reads CASSYSSGGPYEQYF. In DNA, the CDR3 is TGTGCCAGCAGTTACTCGAGTGGGGGCCCCTACGAGCAGTACTTC.

Remarks on this clone: Other DNA sequences within the sample encode an identical CDR3. The chain is built from TRBV19 and TRBJ1-4; D gene uncertain. The V gene's germline CDR1 is LNHDA and CDR2 SQIVND (reference sequence). V lost 6 bases, J lost 4 bases, and 15 bases lay in between. This CDR3 is built from 15 residues. CDR3 nucleotide sequence: TGTGCCAGTAGCTCCCCCAAAGGCCTTAATGAAAAACTGTTTTTT. It specifies CASSSPKGLNEKLFF.

This chain connects TRBV27 to TRBJ2-7; 14 bases fit TRBD2. Germline V gene lookup returns CDR1 MNHEY and CDR2 SMNVEV (reference sequence). The CDR3 totals 14 residues. Trimming removed 5 bases from V and 5 bases from J; junction bases left unmatched: 2. The CDR3 sequence is CASSPGLAGDEQYF. DNA of the CDR3: TGTGCCAGCAGTCCGGGACTAGCGGGAGACGAGCAGTACTTC.

The chain is built from TRBV2 and TRBJ1-2, with D tentatively TRBD1 (6 bases). The germline V gene has CDR1 SNHLY and CDR2 FYNNEI. This CDR3 is built from 13 residues. V lost 6 bases, J lost 6 bases, and 14 bases lay in between. CDR3 loop: CASSEQGSDGYTF. The CDR3 region has the DNA TGTGCCAGCAGCGAACAGGGATCCGATGGCTACACCTTC.

The V gene is TRBV5-1, the J gene TRBJ2-7; D is unclear. V dropped 2 bases and J dropped 3 bases, with 6 bases sitting between them. The CDR3 extends over 12 amino acids. Germline loops: CDR1 SGHRS, CDR2 YFSETQ. The CDR3: CASSLGVYEQYF. CDR3 sequence (DNA): TGCGCCAGCAGCTTAGGAGTCTACGAGCAGTACTTC.

This clone occurred a few times. The chain is built from TRBV28 and TRBJ2-2, with D uncertain. From germline, CDR1 is MDHEN and CDR2 SYDVKM. The ends were cut back, 7 bases at V and 5 bases at J, with 11 bases in the middle. This CDR3 region has 13 residues. The CDR3 sequence: CASTPGVTGELFF. The CDR3 bases are TGTGCCAGCACCCCGGGTGTAACCGGGGAGCTGTTTTTT. Looking up the rest from reference TRBV28 and TRBJ2-2 gives the full variable domain: DVKVTQSSRYLVKRTGEKVFLECVQDMDHENMFWYRQDPGLGLRLIYFSYDVKMKEKGDIPEGYSVSREKKERFSLILESASTNQTSMYLCASTPGVTGELFFGEGSRLTVL.

The chain uses TRBV19 and TRBJ2-7; the D gene is possibly TRBD1 (6 bases). The CDR3 runs 15 residues. Looked up from germline, CDR1 is LNHDA and CDR2 is SQIVND (reference sequence). Trimming cost V 1 base and J 2 bases, with 12 bases left between them. CDR3 residues: CASSIGQGWAYEQYF. CDR3 bases: TGTGCCAGTAGTATAGGTCAGGGGTGGGCCTACGAGCAGTACTTC.

J is TRBJ2-1 and V is TRBV5-1; D might be TRBD2 (6 bases). The germline V gene has CDR1 SGHRS and CDR2 YFSETQ. The germline V and J ends were trimmed by 3 bases and 4 bases, with 11 bases remaining between them. The CDR3 runs 14 residues. The CDR3 region is CASSSGGLYNEQFF. CDR3 nucleotides: TGCGCCAGCAGCTCCGGGGGACTTTACAATGAGCAGTTCTTC.

The chain carries TRBV12-5 and TRBJ2-5; D might be TRBD1 or TRBD2, each matching 7 bases. Germline CDR1 reads LGHNT; CDR2 reads FRNRAP. This CDR3 contains 15 residues. V lost 6 bases and J lost 2, with 16 bases in between. CDR3 nucleotides: TGTGCTAGTGGACCGAGACAGGGAGGGCAAGAGACCCAGTACTTC. Protein sequence: CASGPRQGGQETQYF.

This chain uses TRBV28 with TRBJ2-7; possible D gene TRBD1, 6 bases. The CDR3 loop spans 12 amino acids. Germline assignment: CDR1 MDHEN and CDR2 SYDVKM. With 5 bases removed from V and 6 bases from J, the gap between germline ends came to 11 bases. The CDR3 DNA is TGTGCCAGCAGTATTACAGGGAGCGAGCAGTACTTC. Its translation is CASSITGSEQYF.

The V and J genes are TRBV7-9 and TRBJ1-3; 7 positions match TRBD1. Unmatched junction bases numbered 6, after V lost 1 base and J lost 3 bases. CDR1 is SEHNR, CDR2 FQNEAQ, per germline (reference sequence). This CDR3 has 16 amino acids. The CDR3 bases are TGTGCCAGCAGCTTAGAAGGGGGGACAGATGGAAACACCATATATTTT. Amino acid sequence: CASSLEGGTDGNTIYF.

This chain links TRBV9 with TRBJ2-1; TRBD2 agrees at 9 bases. V lost 4 bases and J lost 0; bases outside the gene matches: 8. Germline CDR1 SGDLS, CDR2 YYNGEE. This CDR3 is built from 17 residues. CDR3 in amino acids: CASSTPTSGFSYNEQFF. For the CDR3, the DNA is TGTGCCAGCAGCACCCCGACTAGCGGTTTCTCCTACAATGAGCAGTTCTTC. Full variable domain (outside the CDR3, taken from reference TRBV9 and TRBJ2-1): DSGVTQTPKHLITATGQRVTLRCSPRSGDLSVYWYQQSLDQGLQFLIQYYNGEERAKGNILERFSAQQFPDLHSELNLSSLELGDSALYFCASSTPTSGFSYNEQFFGPGTRLTVL.

CDR3 region: CASSLGEANTEAFF. The DNA of the CDR3 is TGCGCCAGCAGCTTGGGGGAAGCGAACACTGAAGCTTTCTTT. V and J are TRBV5-1 and TRBJ1-1; D is unresolved. V lost 0 bases to trimming and J lost 1 base, with 7 bases between them. Per germline, CDR1 SGHRS and CDR2 YFSETQ. This CDR3 comprises 14 residues.

The rearrangement uses TRBV2 and TRBJ1-2, with no clear D. This CDR3 has 12 amino acids. Germline CDR1 is SNHLY and CDR2 is FYNNEI. V was shortened by 5 bases and J by 6 bases, with 10 bases between the two germline ends. The CDR3 nucleotides are TGTGCCAGCAGTTTTAGGATGGATGGCTACACCTTC. It codes for CASSFRMDGYTF.

The rearrangement joins TRBV15 to TRBJ1-4; D may be TRBD1 (6 bases). Germline CDR1 and CDR2: LNHNV and YYDKDF (reference sequence). The CDR3 contains 16 residues. Trimming stripped 1 base from V and 9 bases from J, with 18 bases between. The CDR3 loop is CATSRGGGATVQKLFF. CDR3 DNA: TGTGCCACCAGCAGAGGCGGGGGGGCCACGGTACAAAAACTGTTTTTT.

The rearrangement uses TRBV5-1 and TRBJ2-7; D might be TRBD1 (5 bases). Germline CDR1 is SGHRS and CDR2 is YFSETQ. This CDR3 is 14 amino acids long. V lost 3 bases and J lost 2, with 12 bases in between. Here the CDR3 DNA reads TGCGCCAGCAGCTACCAGACAGCTACCTACGAGCAGTACTTC. Amino acids: CASSYQTATYEQYF.